The rows below give T cell receptor beta chains drawn from one sample of a study of blood T cell repertoires in COVID-19. Sequenced by immunoSEQ multiplex PCR; TCRdb stores in-frame clones only, minus some. The repertoire has about 200,000 clones, less than 90% of them found once; the top ten carry 0.55% to 0.75%. Sample: peripheral blood. Receptor source: a man aged 40-49 years with acute or convalescent COVID-19. CDR3s include the opening cysteine and the closing phenylalanine or tryptophan. The D gene is left open where the match is weak. Expanded clones get a size class; other rows say once, few or many, or leave the size out.

clone_size j_call d_call v_call cdr3_aa cdr3_nt
NA TRBJ2-7 TRBD1 TRBV4-1 CASSQRTGSPYEQYF TGCGCCAGCAGCCAAAGGACAGGGAGTCCCTACGAGCAGTACTTC
NA TRBJ2-6 TRBD1 TRBV5-4 CASSLTGAGANVLTF TGTGCCAGCAGTCTGACAGGGGCTGGGGCCAACGTCCTGACTTTC
NA TRBJ2-1 NA TRBV7-6 CASSLVGMGFGNEQFF TGTGCCAGCAGCTTAGTCGGGATGGGCTTTGGGAATGAGCAGTTCTTC
few TRBJ2-2 TRBD2 TRBV29-1 CSVEATKRLAGGTGELFF TGCAGCGTTGAAGCTACCAAGCGGCTAGCGGGAGGCACCGGGGAGCTGTTTTTT
NA TRBJ2-7 NA TRBV9 CASSSEAGVYEQYF TGTGCCAGCAGCTCGGAGGCCGGGGTGTACGAGCAGTACTTC
many TRBJ2-1 NA TRBV15 CATSRDTGEQFF TGTGCCACCAGCAGAGATACGGGTGAGCAGTTCTTC
NA TRBJ2-5 TRBD2 TRBV29-1 CSVGLAGVETQYF TGCAGCGTGGGACTAGCGGGAGTAGAGACCCAGTACTTC
NA TRBJ2-1 TRBD2 TRBV29-1 CSERGLYNEQFF TGCAGCGAGCGGGGCCTGTACAATGAGCAGTTCTTC
NA TRBJ2-3 NA TRBV9 CASSVDWRGHTDTQYF TGTGCCAGCAGCGTAGATTGGCGGGGGCATACAGATACGCAGTATTTT
NA TRBJ1-4 TRBD1 TRBV6-5 CASKGTATNEKLFF TGTGCCAGCAAAGGGACAGCAACTAATGAAAAACTGTTTTTT
NA TRBJ2-3 TRBD2 TRBV5-1 CASSIGTGGRTDTQYF TGCGCCAGCAGTATCGGAACGGGGGGTCGGACAGATACGCAGTATTTT
NA TRBJ1-4 NA TRBV25-1 CASSDLREGEKLFF TGTGCCAGCAGTGACTTAAGGGAGGGTGAAAAACTGTTTTTT
NA TRBJ2-7 NA TRBV7-8 CASSLEGVEQYF TGTGCCAGCAGCTTAGAAGGGGTCGAGCAGTACTTC
NA TRBJ2-1 NA TRBV7-2 CASSLVNAILAWEQFF TGTGCCAGCAGCTTAGTTAACGCCATCCTGGCTTGGGAGCAGTTCTTC
NA TRBJ2-5 NA TRBV11-2 CASGKPGGETQYF TGTGCCAGCGGCAAACCGGGTGGCGAGACCCAGTACTTC
NA TRBJ2-2 NA TRBV2 CASSREGDLRASNTGELFF TGTGCCAGCAGCAGGGAGGGGGACCTCAGGGCGTCGAACACCGGGGAGCTGTTTTTT
NA TRBJ1-1 NA TRBV19 CASSPSLGGFGTEAFF TGTGCCAGTAGCCCATCGTTGGGAGGGTTTGGGACTGAAGCTTTCTTT
NA TRBJ2-5 TRBD2 TRBV7-9 CASSSQTSGISETQYF TGTGCCAGCAGCTCCCAGACTAGCGGGATATCGGAGACCCAGTACTTC
NA TRBJ1-1 NA TRBV25-1 CASSDEGSNTEAFF TGTGCCAGCAGTGATGAGGGCTCGAACACTGAAGCTTTCTTT
NA TRBJ1-2 NA TRBV27 CASRTAFSFGYTF TGTGCCAGCCGGACAGCGTTTTCTTTTGGCTACACCTTC
once TRBJ2-1 TRBD1 TRBV29-1 CSVERGQGGEQFF TGCAGCGTTGAAAGAGGACAGGGCGGTGAGCAGTTCTTC
NA TRBJ2-7 TRBD1 TRBV4-1 CASSQNGQAYEQYF TGCGCCAGCAGCCAAAACGGACAGGCCTACGAGCAGTACTTC
NA TRBJ2-3 NA TRBV27 CASSSRRDFHTDTQYF TGTGCCAGCAGTTCCCGCCGGGACTTTCACACAGATACGCAGTATTTT
once TRBJ1-2 TRBD1 TRBV4-3 CASSQRTGLDYGYTF TGCGCCAGCAGCCAAAGGACAGGTTTAGACTATGGCTACACCTTC
NA TRBJ2-1 TRBD2 TRBV4-1 CASSQIAGGPYEQFF TGCGCCAGCAGCCAAATAGCGGGGGGGCCCTATGAGCAGTTCTTC
NA TRBJ1-2 TRBD1 TRBV27 CASSSGQGYYGYTF TGTGCCAGCAGTTCTGGACAGGGGTACTATGGCTACACCTTC
NA TRBJ1-5 NA TRBV3-1/TRBV3-2 CASSPGAGGNQPQHF TGTGCCAGCAGCCCCGGGGCCGGGGGGAATCAGCCCCAGCATTTT
NA TRBJ1-1 NA TRBV7-2 CASSSWGGNTEAFF TGTGCCAGCAGCTCATGGGGGGGGAACACTGAAGCTTTCTTT